Following are 14 T cell receptor beta chains from one sample sequenced in a study of T-cell memory formation after mild COVID-19. A single record per CDR3 protein comes from TCRdb applying MiXCR to the 5' RACE reads. The sample records more than 350,000 distinct CDR3 sequences, approximately 15% being singletons. What was sequenced was PBMCs or a T cell subset sorted from them (not recorded which). The receptors come from a man aged 18 to 35 who had mild COVID-19 (a few samples of this study predate the infection). Cell type and time point are not known.

V gene TRBV5-1 combines with J gene TRBJ1-1, with a weak D call TRBD1 (6 bases). The CDR3 is 14 amino acids. V gave up 4 bases and J gave up 5 bases, with 15 bases separating them. CDR1 is SGHRS, CDR2 YFSETQ, per germline. In DNA, the CDR3 is TGCGCCAGCAGCAAGGACAGTGGGGGAACTGAAGCTTTCTTT. This sequence encodes CASSKDSGGTEAFF.

The table lists this clonotype with a few counts. The chain recombines TRBV3-1 with TRBJ2-3, with 9 nucleotides matching TRBD2. The CDR3 length is 15 residues. With 8 bases clipped from V and 2 bases from J, the junction kept 8 bases outside the gene matches. The V gene's germline CDR1 is LGHDT and CDR2 YNNKEL (reference sequence). The CDR3 reads CASAPKRGATDTQYF. CDR3 in DNA: TGTGCCAGCGCGCCCAAGCGGGGGGCCACAGATACGCAGTATTTT.

The genes are TRBV7-2 and TRBJ1-4, with 7 nucleotides matching TRBD1. Germline V gives CDR1 SGHTA, CDR2 FQGNSA. This CDR3 spans 15 amino acids. After removal of 4 bases from V and 4 bases from J, the junction contained 6 bases not matched to a gene. CDR3 nucleotides: TGTGCCAGCAGCTGGAAGGGGGACAGTAATGAAAAACTGTTTTTT. Protein: CASSWKGDSNEKLFF.

This clonotype was counted between two and nine times. The chain couples TRBV4-1 to TRBJ2-3, with TRBD2 identical over 15 bases. V dropped 4 bases and J dropped 6; count of bases not matched to a gene: 8. The CDR3 consists of 17 residues. Germline V CDR1 and CDR2: MGHRA, YSYEKL. DNA for the CDR3: TGCGCCAGCAGCCCTGGACTAGCGGGGGGGCCGATGGATACGCAGTATTTT. Protein product: CASSPGLAGGPMDTQYF.

The chain combines TRBV15 with TRBJ2-5, with D hard to call. Deletions cut 5 bases from V and 0 bases from J, with 19 bases between. Germline V gene lookup returns CDR1 LNHNV and CDR2 YYDKDF (reference sequence). The CDR3 has 17 residues. CDR3 sequence reads: CATSSPPTLDNQETQYF. CDR3 bases: TGTGCCACCAGCTCTCCCCCCACGCTAGACAACCAAGAGACCCAGTACTTC.

This clonotype was detected a few times. The V call is TRBV7-2, the J call TRBJ2-3; 10 nucleotides line up with TRBD2. The CDR3 covers 12 residues. Per germline, CDR1 SGHTA and CDR2 FQGNSA. J was trimmed by 13 bases and V by 3 bases; bases with no gene match: 4. DNA for the CDR3: TGTGCCAGCAGCTTCAGCGGGGGGGCGGAGTATTTT. Its translation is CASSFSGGAEYF.

Comment on this clonotype: One end of the junction is discordant with germline, which a read error may explain. The chain employs TRBV19 and TRBJ2-1; D perhaps matches TRBD2 (6 bases). CDR1 and CDR2 (germline): LNHDA, SQIVND (reference sequence). This CDR3 has 11 residues. The CDR3 loop is CASSTGLILVF. The CDR3 DNA is TGTGCCAGTAGTACCGGACTAATTTTGGTCTTC.

The rearrangement joins TRBV25-1 to TRBJ1-2; D is perhaps TRBD1 (5 bases). Per the germline V gene, CDR1 is MGHDK and CDR2 is SYGVNS. The CDR3 loop spans 15 amino acids. The V end lost 3 bases, the J end lost 5 bases, and 16 bases lay between the germline ends. The CDR3 DNA reads as TGTGCCAGCAGTGAGGGGAGGTCGGCAGGGTATGGCTACACCTTC. The encoded protein is CASSEGRSAGYGYTF.

V is TRBV3-1 and J is TRBJ1-1, with D maybe TRBD1 (5 bases). Trimming took 4 bases from V and 0 from J, leaving 12 bases between them. The germline V gene encodes CDR1 LGHDT and CDR2 YNNKEL (reference sequence). There are 15 residues in the CDR3. In DNA form, the CDR3 reads TGTGCCAGCAGCCCGTGGGGGGATTTGAACACTGAAGCTTTCTTT. Residues: CASSPWGDLNTEAFF.

The V and J genes are TRBV15 and TRBJ1-2, with D hard to call. The germline V and J ends were trimmed by 3 bases and 12 bases, with 14 bases remaining between them. The CDR3 consists of 12 residues. Germline assignment: CDR1 LNHNV and CDR2 YYDKDF (reference sequence). CDR3 sequence: CATSSGYMRDTF. In nucleotides, the CDR3 is TGTGCCACCAGCAGCGGGTATATGCGGGACACCTTC.

This chain links TRBV12-3 or TRBV12-4 with TRBJ1-1; 12 bases map to TRBD1. There are 15 residues in the CDR3. V lost 5 bases, J lost 8 bases, and 9 bases stayed unmatched. The CDR3, as DNA: TGTGCCAGCAGTATCCCCGGGACAGGGGGCCGCGAAGCTTTCTTT. Protein: CASSIPGTGGREAFF.

The chain employs TRBV3-1 and TRBJ2-6, with 7 positions matching TRBD1. CDR1 is LGHDT and CDR2 is YNNKEL in the germline V gene (reference sequence). The length of the CDR3 is 20 residues. V shed 0 bases, J shed 3 bases, and the junction held 14 bases outside the gene matches. CDR3 DNA sequence: TGTGCCAGCAGCCAAGATAAAGCAGGGGGATGGCTACGTGGGGCCAACGTCCTGACTTTC. It yields the protein CASSQDKAGGWLRGANVLTF.

This chain uses TRBV6-2 or TRBV6-3 with TRBJ2-3, with 13 bases identical to TRBD2. This CDR3 spans 19 amino acids. The V gene's germline CDR1 is MNHEY and CDR2 SVGEGT. With 2 bases clipped from V and 6 bases from J, the junction kept 14 bases outside the gene matches. CDR3 nucleotides: TGTGCCAGCAGTTACCATCCCCCGGGACTAGCGGGGTTCATGGATACGCAGTATTTT. Protein: CASSYHPPGLAGFMDTQYF.

For the CDR3, the DNA is TGCGCCAGCACTCGAACCGGGACAGGGGTTTTTGATGAGCAGTTCTTC. This translates into CASTRTGTGVFDEQFF. The chain is built from TRBV5-1 and TRBJ2-1; 10 bases map to TRBD1. The CDR3 has 16 amino acids. Trimming cost V 6 bases and J 8 bases; bases outside gene matches: 14. From germline, CDR1 is SGHRS and CDR2 YFSETQ.